Presented here are 4 T cell receptor beta chains from one specimen sequenced in a study of technical replicates of blood from several donors. Sequencing was performed with immunoSEQ multiplex PCR; in TCRdb, only in-frame clones are kept and a portion is missing. There are tens of thousands of clones in the sample; about nine tenths occur only once, and 0.3% to 0.45% lies in the top ten. Material: T cells isolated from PBMCs. The receptors here all came from a human donor in good health. Some clones in this sample may be carry-over from other donors' samples.

This clone was found once. The J gene is TRBJ2-1, the V gene TRBV7-8; TRBD2 matches 7 bases. The CDR3 is made up of 15 amino acids. J was trimmed by 4 bases and V by 1 base; bases with no gene match: 4. The germline V gene has CDR1 SGHVS and CDR2 FQNEAQ. DNA for the CDR3: TGTGCCAGCAGCTTAGGAGTAGCGGGTTACAATGAGCAGTTCTTC. This translates into CASSLGVAGYNEQFF. Full variable domain (outside the CDR3, taken from reference TRBV7-8 and TRBJ2-1): GAGVSQSPRYKVAKRGQDVALRCDPISGHVSLFWYQQALGQGPEFLTYFQNEAQLDKSGLPSDRFFAERPEGSVSTLKIQRTQQEDSAVYLCASSLGVAGYNEQFFGPGTRLTVL.

This chain joins TRBV18 and TRBJ2-2, with D possibly matching TRBD1 (6 bases). The CDR3 is 16 residues long. V was pared by 3 bases and J by 2 bases, with 13 bases between. Germline CDR1 and CDR2: KGHSH and LQKENI. CDR3: CASSPAAGENTGELFF. In DNA, the CDR3 is TGTGCCAGCTCACCCGCGGCAGGGGAAAACACCGGGGAGCTGTTTTTT.

The chain is built from TRBV6-5 and TRBJ1-4; 7 bases align to TRBD1. The junction had 7 bases not matched to a gene; V was cut back by 5 bases and J by 7 bases. The CDR3 consists of 14 residues. Germline CDR1 and CDR2: MNHEY and SVGAGI. This chain's CDR3 is CASSLDRVGEKLFF. The CDR3 DNA follows: TGTGCCAGCAGTCTTGACAGGGTGGGTGAAAAACTGTTTTTT.

The rearrangement joins TRBV5-1 to TRBJ2-7, with 9 bases fitting TRBD2. Germline CDR1 is SGHRS and CDR2 is YFSETQ. The CDR3 runs 14 residues. V lost 5 bases, J lost 1 base, and 4 bases stayed unmatched. The CDR3 protein is CASRRLAESYEQYF. The CDR3 nucleotides are TGCGCCAGCAGACGACTAGCGGAATCCTACGAGCAGTACTTC.